The rows below give T cell receptor beta chains drawn from one sample of a study of blood T cells in healthy people across ages. TCRdb passed the 5' RACE reads through MiXCR, listing each CDR3 protein once. This table holds hundreds of thousands of distinct CDR3 sequences, about 30% found once. What was sequenced was blood. These receptors came from a woman of 80 years or more in good health. Both conserved end residues are part of each CDR3. Each record gives: D gene, J gene, V gene, clone size, CDR3 protein, CDR3 DNA. D genes are given only for firm matches. The size field is filled for only some rows; it gives once, few, many or a size class.

d_gene: TRBD1
j_gene: TRBJ2-5
v_gene: TRBV27
abundance: -
CDR3aa: CASSPWTGGIETQYF
CDR3nt: TGTGCCAGCAGTCCCTGGACAGGGGGGATAGAGACCCAGTACTTC

d_gene: -
j_gene: TRBJ1-6
v_gene: TRBV7-9
abundance: few
CDR3aa: CASSPNPRQYRNSPLHF
CDR3nt: TGTGCCAGCAGCCCCAACCCCCGACAGTATAGGAATTCACCCCTCCACTTT

d_gene: -
j_gene: TRBJ2-3
v_gene: TRBV6-2/TRBV6-3
abundance: few
CDR3aa: CASSYSGTRTDTQYF
CDR3nt: TGTGCCAGCAGTTACTCCGGGACCAGGACAGATACGCAGTATTTT

d_gene: -
j_gene: TRBJ2-1
v_gene: TRBV7-8
abundance: -
CDR3aa: CASSLGPNLTVGEQFF
CDR3nt: TGTGCCAGCAGCTTAGGCCCTAATCTAACGGTTGGTGAGCAGTTCTTC

d_gene: -
j_gene: TRBJ1-1
v_gene: TRBV7-9
abundance: once
CDR3aa: CAYYPPTGNTEAFF
CDR3nt: TGTGCCTACTACCCGCCGACAGGGAACACTGAAGCTTTCTTT

d_gene: TRBD1
j_gene: TRBJ1-4
v_gene: TRBV9
abundance: many
CDR3aa: CASSSTGRREKLFF
CDR3nt: TGTGCCAGCAGCTCGACAGGGAGGAGGGAAAAACTGTTTTTT

d_gene: TRBD1
j_gene: TRBJ2-3
v_gene: TRBV9
abundance: many
CDR3aa: CASTQGADSTDTQYF
CDR3nt: TGTGCCAGCACCCAGGGGGCGGATAGCACAGATACGCAGTATTTT

d_gene: -
j_gene: TRBJ1-1
v_gene: TRBV5-1
abundance: -
CDR3aa: CASSLVSRPSNTEAFF
CDR3nt: TGCGCCAGCAGCTTGGTGTCAAGGCCCTCGAACACTGAAGCTTTCTTT

d_gene: -
j_gene: TRBJ1-1
v_gene: TRBV15
abundance: many
CDR3aa: CATSRDLVQNTEAFF
CDR3nt: TGTGCCACCAGCAGAGATCTAGTCCAGAACACTGAAGCTTTCTTT

d_gene: -
j_gene: TRBJ2-1
v_gene: TRBV15
abundance: many
CDR3aa: CATSRDRGRGAEQFF
CDR3nt: TGTGCCACCAGCAGAGATCGGGGCCGCGGGGCTGAGCAGTTCTTC

d_gene: TRBD2
j_gene: TRBJ2-5
v_gene: TRBV7-9
abundance: -
CDR3aa: CASRPSGGGREEQYF
CDR3nt: TGTGCCAGCAGGCCTAGCGGGGGTGGGCGTGAGGAGCAGTACTTC

d_gene: TRBD1
j_gene: TRBJ1-2
v_gene: TRBV19
abundance: -
CDR3aa: CASRDREVGYTF
CDR3nt: TGTGCCAGTAGGGACAGGGAGGTCGGCTACACCTTC

d_gene: -
j_gene: TRBJ2-7
v_gene: TRBV15
abundance: many
CDR3aa: CAAGRDRYEQYF
CDR3nt: TGTGCCGCAGGTAGGGATCGCTACGAGCAGTACTTC

d_gene: TRBD1
j_gene: TRBJ1-2
v_gene: TRBV12-3/TRBV12-4
abundance: many
CDR3aa: CASSLPGGFGYTF
CDR3nt: TGTGCCAGCAGTCTCCCAGGGGGATTCGGCTACACCTTC

d_gene: TRBD2
j_gene: TRBJ2-5
v_gene: TRBV20-1
abundance: -
CDR3aa: CSARGLAGAETQYF
CDR3nt: TGCAGTGCCAGAGGACTAGCGGGGGCGGAGACCCAGTACTTC

d_gene: -
j_gene: TRBJ2-7
v_gene: TRBV7-6
abundance: many
CDR3aa: CASRPVQGTGEQYF
CDR3nt: TGTGCCAGCAGACCTGTACAGGGAACGGGGGAGCAGTACTTC